One sample yielded the 28 T cell receptor beta chains listed below, sequenced in a study of human T cells and chemical hapten exposure. As for treatment: therapeutic diphenylcyclopropenone sensitization with weekly scalp DPC. Individual cDNA molecules received unique molecular identifiers in the library. Each CDR3 protein is one row after TCRdb ran MiXCR on the reads. This sample has some 5,200 distinct CDR3 sequences, with roughly three fifths found just once. Sample: whole blood, taken before DPC sensitization or 2, 6, or about 24 weeks after (not recorded which). These receptors originate from an adult with alopecia areata. Some clones in this sample may be carry-over from other donors' samples. This table probably holds off-target reads from a library built for another chain.

This chain links TRBV6-2 or TRBV6-3 with TRBJ1-2, with D unresolved. The germline CDR1 and CDR2 sequences are MNHEY and SVGEGT. The germline V and J ends were trimmed by 2 bases and 6 bases, with 7 bases remaining between them. This CDR3 has 12 amino acids. The DNA of the CDR3 is TGTGCCAGCAGTTACAGCGAACATGGCTACACCTTC. This sequence encodes CASSYSEHGYTF.

The chain carries TRBV13 and TRBJ2-3; D is ambiguous. The CDR3 runs 12 residues. Trimming took off 5 bases at V and 1 base at J, with 4 bases between the two ends. Germline V gene lookup returns CDR1 PRHDT and CDR2 FYEKMQ (reference sequence). DNA of the CDR3: TGTGCCAGCAGCCTCCGCACAGATACGCAGTATTTT. As protein: CASSLRTDTQYF.

The rearrangement joins TRBV5-1 to TRBJ2-2, with D possibly being TRBD2 (5 bases). CDR3 length: 14 residues. V was trimmed by 5 bases and J by 4 bases, leaving 12 bases between them. Germline values: CDR1 SGHRS, CDR2 YFSETQ. CDR3 region: CASRQEGSTGELFF. In nucleotides, the CDR3 is TGCGCCAGCAGACAAGAGGGAAGCACCGGGGAGCTGTTTTTT.

V gene TRBV18 combines with J gene TRBJ2-4; TRBD1 matches at 9 bases. CDR1 is KGHSH, CDR2 LQKENI, per germline. The CDR3 length is 15 residues. With 3 bases clipped from V and 6 bases from J, the junction kept 6 bases outside the gene matches. The CDR3 sequence: CASSPGTGGRNIQYF. CDR3 coding DNA: TGTGCCAGCTCACCGGGCACAGGGGGCAGAAACATTCAGTACTTC.

This chain uses TRBV6-2 or TRBV6-3 with TRBJ2-7; 11 positions match TRBD2. The germline V gene has CDR1 MNHEY and CDR2 SVGEGT. The CDR3 spans 15 residues. Trimming cost V 6 bases and J 5 bases; bases outside gene matches: 9. DNA of the CDR3: TGTGCCAGCAGCCTCCCTAGCGGGAGGTCCCACGAGCAGTACTTC. It specifies CASSLPSGRSHEQYF.

This chain uses TRBV6-2 or TRBV6-3 with TRBJ2-5, with no clear D. Germline CDR1 reads MNHEY; CDR2 reads SVGEGT. The CDR3 has 14 amino acids. V was clipped by 1 base and J by 3 bases, with 9 bases between them. Written as DNA, the CDR3 is TGTGCCAGCAGTTACTTCGGCGGTAAAGAGACCCAGTACTTC. Amino acid sequence: CASSYFGGKETQYF.

This clonotype was recorded a few times. The rearrangement joins TRBV6-1 to TRBJ2-1; D is undetermined. Germline V gives CDR1 MNHNS, CDR2 SASEGT. The CDR3 is made up of 12 amino acids. V lost 3 bases, J lost 6 bases, and 6 bases lay in between. As DNA, the CDR3 is TGTGCCAGCAGTGACTACTTCAATGAGCAGTTCTTC. Translation gives CASSDYFNEQFF.

The V gene is TRBV10-1, the J gene TRBJ2-7, with D uncertain. Trimming left V 5 bases short and J 0 bases short, with 11 bases between. CDR3 size: 14 residues. CDR1 and CDR2 from the germline V gene are WNHNN and SYGVQD (reference sequence). The CDR3 DNA is TGCGCCAGCAGTCCAAGTTTGGGCTCCTACGAGCAGTACTTC. Its translation: CASSPSLGSYEQYF.

V is TRBV18 and J is TRBJ2-3; 12 bases are a match to TRBD2. CDR3 length: 18 residues. V trimming: 6 bases; J trimming: 1 base; junction bases outside the gene matches: 11. Looked up from germline, CDR1 is KGHSH and CDR2 is LQKENI. The chain's CDR3 is CASSPLAGGIPGTDTQYF. Here the CDR3 DNA reads TGTGCCAGCTCTCCTCTAGCGGGAGGGATCCCTGGCACAGATACGCAGTATTTT.

The gene calls are TRBV30 and TRBJ1-1; the D is unclear. Germline loops: CDR1 GTSNPN, CDR2 SVGIG (reference sequence). The CDR3 totals 12 residues. V lost 0 bases to trimming and J lost 4 bases, with 6 bases between them. CDR3 sequence: CAWSVGVTEAFF. DNA of the CDR3: TGTGCCTGGAGTGTTGGTGTCACTGAAGCTTTCTTT.

The chain carries TRBV12-3 or TRBV12-4 and TRBJ2-3; D is unclear. The CDR3 totals 12 residues. V was clipped by 5 bases and J by 6 bases, with 9 bases between them. Here the CDR3 DNA reads TGTGCCAGCAGTCACCTCCGGGATACGCAGTATTTT. Protein sequence: CASSHLRDTQYF.

The rearrangement uses TRBV3-1 and TRBJ2-1, with a tentative D call TRBD2 (6 bases). CDR3 length equals 17 residues. Germline V gives CDR1 LGHDT, CDR2 YNNKEL (reference sequence). Between the trimmed V and J ends, which lost 4 bases and 6 bases, there was a span of 22 bases. The CDR3 reads CASSLQTVVAAGNEQFF. CDR3 nucleotides: TGTGCCAGCAGCCTTCAAACGGTGGTAGCGGCCGGCAATGAGCAGTTCTTC.

The chain has TRBV18 and TRBJ2-1; 14 nucleotides agree with TRBD2. This CDR3 is 15 amino acids long. Germline V gene sequence: CDR1 KGHSH, CDR2 LQKENI. V lost 3 bases and J lost 9; bases outside the gene matches: 4. The CDR3 sequence is CASSPGLAGVSEQFF. CDR3 DNA sequence: TGTGCCAGCTCACCGGGACTAGCGGGAGTCTCTGAGCAGTTCTTC. The full variable domain, with the rest looked up from reference TRBV18 and TRBJ2-1, is NAGVMQNPRHLVRRRGQEARLRCSPMKGHSHVYWYRQLPEEGLKFMVYLQKENIIDESGMPKERFSAEFPKEGPSILRIQQVVRGDSAAYFCASSPGLAGVSEQFFGPGTRLTVL.

V gene TRBV30 combines with J gene TRBJ2-2; possible D gene TRBD1, 5 bases. From germline, CDR1 is GTSNPN and CDR2 SVGIG (reference sequence). Trimming removed 0 bases at V and 5 bases at J, with 13 bases between. The CDR3 spans 15 residues. The chain's CDR3 is CAWSVKQAETGELFF. CDR3 DNA: TGTGCCTGGAGTGTAAAACAGGCAGAAACCGGGGAGCTGTTTTTT.

The chain has TRBV5-6 and TRBJ2-7, with a possible D match to TRBD1 (5 bases). This CDR3 comprises 14 residues. The germline V gene has CDR1 SGHDT and CDR2 YYEEEE. V was pared by 6 bases and J by 7 bases, with 20 bases between. CDR3 in DNA: TGTGCCAGCACCCCTTGGGGCCCACCCCGGGAGCAGTACTTC. It is translated as CASTPWGPPREQYF.

The rearrangement links TRBV3-1 to TRBJ2-2; 11 nucleotides agree with TRBD2. Germline trimming cut 8 bases from V and 5 bases from J; bases unmatched to any gene: 7. This CDR3 contains 15 residues. In germline, CDR1 is LGHDT, CDR2 YNNKEL (reference sequence). CDR3 loop: CASASGRPQTGELFF. CDR3 coding DNA: TGTGCCAGCGCTAGCGGGAGGCCGCAGACCGGGGAGCTGTTTTTT.

V usage is TRBV7-9 and J usage is TRBJ1-2; no firm D call. Germline V gene lookup returns CDR1 SEHNR and CDR2 FQNEAQ (reference sequence). The length of the CDR3 is 13 residues. The V end was cut by 3 bases, the J end by 8 bases, with 13 bases between. Written as DNA, the CDR3 is TGTGCCAGCAGCTTTATTGCGGCTCAAGGCTACACCTTC. Residues: CASSFIAAQGYTF.

This clonotype appeared a single time. The chain employs TRBV28 and TRBJ2-1; TRBD2 matches at 9 bases. Germline loops: CDR1 MDHEN, CDR2 SYDVKM. The CDR3 consists of 17 residues. Trimming at V came to 10 bases and at J to 1 base, leaving 14 bases not matched to a gene. CDR3 sequence reads: CATSLRASGTSYNEQFF. The CDR3, as DNA: TGTGCCACCTCCCTCAGGGCTAGCGGGACGTCCTACAATGAGCAGTTCTTC.

The chain couples TRBV29-1 to TRBJ2-3, with D perhaps given as TRBD1 or TRBD2 (6 bases each). V was clipped by 1 base and J by 0 bases, with 17 bases between them. Germline values: CDR1 SQVTM, CDR2 ANQGSEA. There are 17 residues in the CDR3. CDR3: CSVEVPTPGASTDTQYF. DNA of the CDR3: TGCAGCGTTGAAGTCCCAACCCCGGGGGCTAGCACAGATACGCAGTATTTT.

The chain couples TRBV29-1 to TRBJ2-1; D might be TRBD1 or TRBD2, each matching 7 bases. This CDR3 comprises 14 residues. Germline CDR1 is SQVTM and CDR2 is ANQGSEA. The V gene lost 3 bases and the J gene lost 1 base, with 10 bases spanning the gap. The CDR3 region is CSVDRGGSYNEQFF. DNA of the CDR3: TGCAGCGTTGACAGGGGGGGGTCCTACAATGAGCAGTTCTTC.

The rearrangement links TRBV20-1 to TRBJ2-7, with 7 bases matching TRBD2. The V gene's germline CDR1 is DFQATT and CDR2 SNEGSKA (reference sequence). Trimming cost V 0 bases and J 5 bases; bases outside gene matches: 7. The CDR3 sequence is 14 residues long. CDR3 sequence: CSARDPQGGDEQYF. CDR3 DNA: TGCAGTGCTAGAGACCCCCAGGGAGGGGACGAGCAGTACTTC.

This clonotype has only a few counts. V usage is TRBV9 and J usage is TRBJ2-3; the match to TRBD2 covers 12 bases. Trimming at V came to 4 bases and at J to 4 bases, leaving 10 bases not matched to a gene. This CDR3 region has 17 residues. Germline V lookup: CDR1 SGDLS, CDR2 YYNGEE. The CDR3, as DNA: TGTGCCAGCAGCCCCCGATCACGACTAGCGGGAGCAGATACGCAGTATTTT. It codes for CASSPRSRLAGADTQYF. Full variable domain (remainder filled in from reference TRBV9 and TRBJ2-3): DSGVTQTPKHLITATGQRVTLRCSPRSGDLSVYWYQQSLDQGLQFLIQYYNGEERAKGNILERFSAQQFPDLHSELNLSSLELGDSALYFCASSPRSRLAGADTQYFGPGTRLTVL.

The chain has TRBV4-1 and TRBJ2-1; D remains ambiguous. The germline CDR1 and CDR2 sequences are MGHRA and YSYEKL. This CDR3 has 14 amino acids. V lost 1 base, J lost 8 bases, and 12 bases lay in between. As DNA, the CDR3 is TGCGCCAGCAGCCAAGGCCCCCTTCGGGATGAGCAGTTCTTC. Amino acids: CASSQGPLRDEQFF.

In this sample, this clonotype turned up once. CDR3 loop: CSVAGSFNTGELFF. CDR3 nucleotides: TGCAGCGTTGCGGGATCCTTTAACACCGGGGAGCTGTTTTTT. V is TRBV29-1 and J is TRBJ2-2; TRBD2 is a possible D gene (5 bases). V lost 4 bases and J 2 bases, leaving 11 bases between the germline ends. Per germline, CDR1 SQVTM and CDR2 ANQGSEA. CDR3 length: 14 residues.

The gene calls are TRBV12-3 or TRBV12-4 and TRBJ2-4, with D perhaps TRBD1 (5 bases). The CDR3 sequence is 14 residues long. V lost 1 base and J lost 2, with 6 bases in between. CDR3 bases: TGTGCCAGCAGTTTAGGGGGCTCCAAAAACATTCAGTACTTC. This codes for CASSLGGSKNIQYF.

This clonotype has more than one count but fewer than ten. The chain carries TRBV4-1 and TRBJ2-3; D possibly corresponds to TRBD2 (6 bases). The CDR3 loop spans 16 amino acids. V lost 1 base, J lost 2 bases, and 13 bases lay in between. The V gene's germline CDR1 is MGHRA and CDR2 YSYEKL. The CDR3 spells CASSQGAERVTDTQYF. The DNA of the CDR3 is TGCGCCAGCAGCCAAGGGGCAGAGCGGGTCACAGATACGCAGTATTTT.

The chain is built from TRBV5-4 and TRBJ2-3, with TRBD2 matching 9 bases. Unmatched junction bases numbered 12, after V lost 2 bases and J lost 2 bases. The CDR3 totals 18 residues. CDR1 and CDR2 (germline): SGHNT, YYREEE (reference sequence). The CDR3 nucleotides are TGTGCCAGCAGCTTTCCTCTCGCGGGAGGGCCCGACACAGATACGCAGTATTTT. The encoded protein is CASSFPLAGGPDTDTQYF.

The rearrangement links TRBV6-5 to TRBJ2-3; TRBD1 might be the D (5 bases). V lost 5 bases to trimming and J lost 1 base, with 13 bases between them. The germline gives CDR1 MNHEY, CDR2 SVGAGI. This CDR3 contains 15 residues. The CDR3 bases are TGTGCCAGCAGTCCCGGATGGGGCCGCACAGATACGCAGTATTTT. It codes for CASSPGWGRTDTQYF.